This T cell receptor beta chain was recorded in a study of blood T cells in healthy people across ages. Study-wide results and limits: Any conclusive comparison of naive versus antigen-experienced cells was prevented by using unsorted PBMCs.

V was clipped by 5 bases and J by 8 bases; unmatched bases: 10. The CDR3 contains 15 residues. Germline V gene lookup returns CDR1 SGHRS and CDR2 YFSETQ. Peripheral blood from each donor was collected in a volume of 8.5 to 10 milliliters. Isolation per sample recovered at least 7 million PBMCs. About this clonotype itself: What it binds is not known.

Using a J-beta primer mix together with a sample-barcoded 5' primer, a second PCR was run for roughly 7 to 11 cycles. Every cDNA was tagged by a template-switch adaptor with 12 random nucleotides. TCRdb reprocessed the 5' RACE reads via MiXCR and lists one record per CDR3 protein. Of just under 550,000 distinct CDR3 sequences in the sample, around 24% were seen once. The data were also submitted as part of a second study, on T cells of mothers and their children.

The source is a boy younger than 18 in good health. The sequencing sample was made of blood. The gene calls are TRBV5-1 and TRBJ2-1, with TRBD1 matching 10 bases. CDR3 residues: CASSYSGQGSHEQFF. In DNA, the CDR3 is TGCGCCAGCAGTTACTCGGGACAGGGGTCACATGAGCAGTTCTTC.